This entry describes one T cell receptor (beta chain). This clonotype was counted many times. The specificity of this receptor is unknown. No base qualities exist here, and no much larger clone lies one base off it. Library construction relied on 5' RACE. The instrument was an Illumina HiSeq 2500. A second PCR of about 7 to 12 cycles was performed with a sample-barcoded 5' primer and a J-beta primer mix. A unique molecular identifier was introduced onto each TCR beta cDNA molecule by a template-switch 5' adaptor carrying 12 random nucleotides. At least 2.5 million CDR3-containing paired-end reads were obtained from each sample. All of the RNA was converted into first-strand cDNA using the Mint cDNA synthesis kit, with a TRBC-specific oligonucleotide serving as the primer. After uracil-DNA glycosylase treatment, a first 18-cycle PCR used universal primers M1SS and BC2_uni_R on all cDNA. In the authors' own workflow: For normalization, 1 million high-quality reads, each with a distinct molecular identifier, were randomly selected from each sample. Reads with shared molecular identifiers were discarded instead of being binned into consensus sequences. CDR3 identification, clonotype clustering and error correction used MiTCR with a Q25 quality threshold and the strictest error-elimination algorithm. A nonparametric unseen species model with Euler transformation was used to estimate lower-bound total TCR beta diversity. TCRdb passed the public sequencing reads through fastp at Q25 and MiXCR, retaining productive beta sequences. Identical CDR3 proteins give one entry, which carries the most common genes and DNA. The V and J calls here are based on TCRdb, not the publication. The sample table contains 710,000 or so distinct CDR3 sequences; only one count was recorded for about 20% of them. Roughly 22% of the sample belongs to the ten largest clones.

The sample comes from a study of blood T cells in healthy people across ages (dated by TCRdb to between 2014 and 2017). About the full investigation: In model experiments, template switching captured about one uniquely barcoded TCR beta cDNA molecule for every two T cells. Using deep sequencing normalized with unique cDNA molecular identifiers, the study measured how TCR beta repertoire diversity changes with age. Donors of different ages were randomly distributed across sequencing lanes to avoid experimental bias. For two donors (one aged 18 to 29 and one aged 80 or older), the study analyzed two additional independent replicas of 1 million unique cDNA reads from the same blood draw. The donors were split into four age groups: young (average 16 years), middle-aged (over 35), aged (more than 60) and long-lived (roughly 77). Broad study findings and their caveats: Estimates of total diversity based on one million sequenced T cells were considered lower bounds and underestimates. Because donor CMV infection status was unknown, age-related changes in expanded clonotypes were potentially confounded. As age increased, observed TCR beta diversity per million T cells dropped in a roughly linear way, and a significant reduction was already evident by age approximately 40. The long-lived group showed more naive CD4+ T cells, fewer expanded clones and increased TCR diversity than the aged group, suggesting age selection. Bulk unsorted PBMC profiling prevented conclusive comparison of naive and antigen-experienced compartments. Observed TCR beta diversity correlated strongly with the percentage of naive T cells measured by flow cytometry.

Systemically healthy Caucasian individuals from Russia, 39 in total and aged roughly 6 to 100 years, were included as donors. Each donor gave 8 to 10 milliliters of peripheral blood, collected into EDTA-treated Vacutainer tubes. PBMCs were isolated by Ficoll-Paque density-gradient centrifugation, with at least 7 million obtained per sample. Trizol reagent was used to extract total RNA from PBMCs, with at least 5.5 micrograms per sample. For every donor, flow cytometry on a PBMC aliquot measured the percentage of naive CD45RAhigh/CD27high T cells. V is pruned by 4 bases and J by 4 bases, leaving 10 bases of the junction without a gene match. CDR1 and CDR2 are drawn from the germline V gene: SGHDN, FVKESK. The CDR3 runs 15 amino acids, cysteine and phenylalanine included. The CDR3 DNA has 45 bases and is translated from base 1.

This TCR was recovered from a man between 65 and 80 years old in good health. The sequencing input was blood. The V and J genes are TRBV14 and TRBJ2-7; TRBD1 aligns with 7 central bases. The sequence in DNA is TGTGCCAGCAGCCTCTTAGGACAGGTTCCATACGAGCAGTACTTC. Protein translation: CASSLLGQVPYEQYF.